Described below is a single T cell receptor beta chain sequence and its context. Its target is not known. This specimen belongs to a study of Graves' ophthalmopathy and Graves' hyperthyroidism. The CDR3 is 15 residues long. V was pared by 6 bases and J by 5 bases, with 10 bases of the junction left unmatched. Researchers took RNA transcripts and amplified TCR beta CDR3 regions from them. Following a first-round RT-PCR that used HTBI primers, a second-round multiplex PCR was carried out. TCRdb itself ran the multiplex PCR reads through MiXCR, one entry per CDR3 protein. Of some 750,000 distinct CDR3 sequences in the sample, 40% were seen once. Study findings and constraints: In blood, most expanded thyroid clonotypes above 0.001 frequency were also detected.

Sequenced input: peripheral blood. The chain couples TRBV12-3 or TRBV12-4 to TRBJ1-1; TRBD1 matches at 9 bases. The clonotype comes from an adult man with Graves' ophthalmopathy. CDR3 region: CASSQRTGGATEAFF. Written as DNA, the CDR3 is TGTGCCAGCAGCCAGAGAACAGGGGGCGCAACTGAAGCTTTCTTT.